Following are 7 T cell receptor beta chains from one sample sequenced in a study of T cell responses to AZD1222 COVID-19 vaccine. Clones were read by immunoSEQ multiplex PCR, and TCRdb kept only the in-frame ones, dropping some. The sample holds roughly 120,000 clones, approximately 90% seen once. Source: peripheral blood, taken on day 0 of AZD1222 vaccination. These receptor sequences come from an adult in good health.

The CDR3 bases are TGTGCCAGCAGCTTACTAACCGGGACAGGGGGCGCGGGGGAGCAGTACTTC. It is translated as CASSLLTGTGGAGEQYF. V is TRBV11-2 and J is TRBJ2-7, with 12 bases that match TRBD1. With 2 bases clipped from V and 7 bases from J, the junction kept 12 bases outside the gene matches. CDR1 and CDR2 from the germline V gene are SGHAT and FQNNGV. This CDR3 comprises 17 residues.

This chain joins TRBV27 and TRBJ2-1; D is undetermined. Trimming pared 4 bases from V and 9 bases from J, leaving 16 bases between. The germline gives CDR1 MNHEY, CDR2 SMNVEV (reference sequence). This CDR3 has 14 residues. In DNA form, the CDR3 reads TGTGCCAGCAGTTCCCCGAGCCCATTGGGTGAGCAGTTCTTC. This codes for CASSSPSPLGEQFF.

The chain carries TRBV4-2 and TRBJ2-1, with a possible D match to TRBD1 (6 bases). V shed 0 bases and J shed 5 bases, with 8 bases lying between them. CDR1 and CDR2 from the germline V gene are LGHNA and YNFKEQ. The CDR3 loop spans 14 amino acids. CDR3 sequence (DNA): TGTGCCAGCAGCCAAGAACAGGGCGACAATGAGCAGTTCTTC. Protein: CASSQEQGDNEQFF.

The chain has TRBV7-2 and TRBJ2-5; D is possibly TRBD1 or TRBD2 (6 bases each). V was trimmed by 7 bases and J by 4 bases, leaving 13 bases between them. Germline lookup yields CDR1 SGHTA and CDR2 FQGNSA. CDR3 size: 13 residues. The CDR3 DNA sequence: TGTGCCAGCACCCAAGGGGGGAGAGAGACCCAGTACTTC. Protein product: CASTQGGRETQYF.

The V gene is TRBV27, the J gene TRBJ1-2; 10 nucleotides match TRBD1. CDR1 is MNHEY and CDR2 is SMNVEV in the germline V gene (reference sequence). J gave up 2 bases and V 4 bases, and 4 bases lay outside the gene matches. The CDR3 totals 15 residues. The CDR3: CASSSRGQGNYGYTF. DNA of the CDR3: TGTGCCAGCAGTTCCCGGGGACAGGGGAACTATGGCTACACCTTC.

This clone occurred once. This rearrangement joins TRBV3-1 (or the pseudogene TRBV3-2) to TRBJ2-1; D may be TRBD1 (5 bases). Germline V gene data show CDR1 as LGHDT and CDR2 as YNNKEL (reference sequence). Trimming stripped 4 bases from V and 10 bases from J, with 17 bases between. The CDR3 length is 14 residues. CDR3 in DNA: TGTGCCAGCAGCCCAGGGCAGGGTCTGCGAGAGCAGTTCTTC. The encoded protein is CASSPGQGLREQFF.

This rearrangement joins TRBV5-1 to TRBJ1-5; no reliable D call. This CDR3 spans 13 amino acids. The V gene lost 1 base and the J gene lost 6 bases, with 8 bases spanning the gap. CDR1 SGHRS and CDR2 YFSETQ come from the germline V gene. CDR3 nucleotides: TGCGCCAGCAGCTTGTTTGTCGGTCAGCCCCAGCATTTT. It translates to CASSLFVGQPQHF.